A single sample gave rise to the 11 T cell receptor beta chains below, sequenced in a study of ipilimumab plus nivolumab after autologous stem cell transplantation. The repertoire was sequenced with immunoSEQ multiplex PCR; TCRdb's copy has only in-frame clones and lacks some. This sample has roughly 45,000 clones, with 70% to 90% found just once. The sequences come from PBMCs, collected in a trial of ipilimumab plus nivolumab as post-transplant consolidation. The receptors were gathered from a male donor with multiple myeloma.

V and J are TRBV5-1 and TRBJ2-3; D is possibly TRBD2 (6 bases). CDR1 and CDR2 from the germline V gene are SGHRS and YFSETQ. Trimming cost V 4 bases and J 0 bases, with 15 bases left between them. There are 16 residues in the CDR3. The CDR3 DNA reads TGCGCCAGCAGCAGGTCAGGAGGGCGAAGCACAGATACGCAGTATTTT. Protein product: CASSRSGGRSTDTQYF.

V usage is TRBV9 and J usage is TRBJ1-2, with 9 nucleotides matching TRBD1. This CDR3 is built from 14 residues. From germline, CDR1 is SGDLS and CDR2 YYNGEE. V trimming: 6 bases; J trimming: 4 bases; junction bases outside the gene matches: 7. CDR3 nucleotide sequence: TGTGCCAGCACCACAGGGGGCGAAGGCTATGGCTACACCTTC. Its translation is CASTTGGEGYGYTF.

This chain uses TRBV4-3 with TRBJ1-2; D not certain. Germline V CDR1 and CDR2: LGHNA, YSLEER. With 0 bases removed from V and 8 bases from J, the gap between germline ends came to 16 bases. CDR3 length: 15 amino acids. The CDR3 DNA sequence: TGCGCCAGCAGCCAAGATCTGGCTCACTCAGAGGGCTACACCTTC. The encoded protein is CASSQDLAHSEGYTF.

The chain combines TRBV30 with TRBJ2-7, with a possible D match to TRBD1 (6 bases). Trimming cost V 1 base and J 3 bases, with 22 bases left between them. The CDR3 has 17 residues. The germline V gene encodes CDR1 GTSNPN and CDR2 SVGIG (reference sequence). The CDR3 bases are TGTGCCTGGAGTGGCGGGTCATCTCGGGACATCCACTACGAGCAGTACTTC. Protein product: CAWSGGSSRDIHYEQYF. Filled out from reference TRBV30 and TRBJ2-7, the complete variable domain reads SQTIHQWPATLVQPVGSPLSLECTVEGTSNPNLYWYRQAAGRGLQLLFYSVGIGQISSEVPQNLSASRPQDRQFILSSKKLLLSDSGFYLCAWSGGSSRDIHYEQYFGPGTRLTVT.

The chain carries TRBV2 and TRBJ2-5, with TRBD2 as a possible D gene (6 bases). Deletions cut 4 bases from V and 3 bases from J, with 6 bases between. The CDR3 has 12 amino acids. Germline CDR1 is SNHLY and CDR2 is FYNNEI. In DNA form, the CDR3 reads TGTGCCAGCAGTGGGGAGGAAGAGACCCAGTACTTC. Amino acids: CASSGEEETQYF.

The chain is built from TRBV12-5 and TRBJ1-2; D gene uncertain. The CDR3 consists of 18 residues. The V gene's germline CDR1 is LGHNT and CDR2 FRNRAP. The V gene lost 1 base and the J gene lost 3 bases, with 21 bases spanning the gap. The CDR3 sequence: CASGLDPTEVSYHYGYTF. For the CDR3, the DNA is TGTGCTAGTGGTTTGGACCCAACGGAGGTCTCTTACCACTATGGCTACACCTTC.

The CDR3 DNA follows: TGTGCCAGCAGCTCGCAGGGGGTGAGGGAGACCCAGTACTTC. This encodes CASSSQGVRETQYF. The V gene is TRBV7-3, the J gene TRBJ2-5; TRBD1 agrees at 7 bases. Germline CDR1 SGHTA, CDR2 FQGTGA. V was pared by 4 bases and J by 5 bases, with 7 bases of the junction left unmatched. The CDR3 spans 14 residues.

The genes are TRBV19 and TRBJ2-7; D is unresolved. CDR1 is LNHDA, CDR2 SQIVND, per germline (reference sequence). This CDR3 is built from 15 residues. V was shortened by 4 bases and J by 0 bases, with 13 bases between the two germline ends. CDR3 DNA sequence: TGTGCCAGTAGTACCGGACGGACGACCTCCTACGAGCAGTACTTC. Translating it yields CASSTGRTTSYEQYF.

The chain employs TRBV5-4 and TRBJ2-7, with D tentatively TRBD2 (5 bases). There are 14 residues in the CDR3. Looked up from germline, CDR1 is SGHNT and CDR2 is YYREEE (reference sequence). V shed 2 bases and J shed 6 bases, with 15 bases lying between them. CDR3 coding DNA: TGTGCCAGCAGCTTAGGCGGGCAGGTAGTCGAGCAGTACTTC. Translating it yields CASSLGGQVVEQYF.

The chain has TRBV27 and TRBJ1-2, with D perhaps matching TRBD1 (5 bases). V was trimmed by 2 bases and J by 3 bases, leaving 10 bases between them. Germline CDR1 and CDR2: MNHEY and SMNVEV (reference sequence). The CDR3 length is 14 residues. This CDR3 is CASSLGGEDYGYTF. CDR3 nucleotide sequence: TGTGCCAGCAGTTTAGGGGGAGAGGACTATGGCTACACCTTC.

The chain recombines TRBV28 with TRBJ2-5; the D gene could be TRBD1 or TRBD2 (5 bases each). The V end lost 6 bases, the J end lost 2 bases, and 16 bases lay between the germline ends. This CDR3 is built from 15 residues. CDR1 and CDR2 from the germline V gene are MDHEN and SYDVKM. The CDR3 reads CASSLRWGRQETQYF. In DNA form, the CDR3 reads TGTGCCAGCAGCTTACGTTGGGGGAGACAAGAGACCCAGTACTTC.